This T cell receptor beta chain was sequenced for a study of T cell responses to AZD1222 COVID-19 vaccine. Study results and limitations: Regions 160-218 and 743-854 held dominance among vaccine-associated CD4 TCRs, which spanned spike. Possibly, clonal diversity was underestimated; donors were largely white British and included more females.

Only one count was recorded for this clone. Its antigen is not known. This CDR3 spans 12 amino acids. Germline V lookup: CDR1 LNHDA, CDR2 SQIVND (reference sequence). V dropped 2 bases and J dropped 8 bases, with 7 bases sitting between them. Method: immunoSEQ multiplex PCR; TCRdb's copy keeps in-frame clones and lacks some. This sample has roughly 160,000 clones, with 91% found just once. The clonotype originates from an adult in good health. The genes are TRBV19 and TRBJ1-5, with D hard to call. The sample in question was peripheral blood, obtained on day 0 of AZD1222 vaccination. The CDR3 sequence: CASSIIWEPQHF. The CDR3 DNA sequence: TGTGCCAGTAGTATAATCTGGGAGCCCCAGCATTTT.